Sequencing of this T cell receptor (beta chain) was carried out in a study of blood T cell repertoires in COVID-19. Study-level background: T cells, B-cell-depleted T cells, or PBMCs supplied cDNA or gDNA.

Between the trimmed V and J ends, which lost 6 bases and 2 bases, there was a span of 5 bases. Per the germline V gene, CDR1 is SGHRS and CDR2 is YFSETQ. The CDR3 loop spans 11 amino acids. Profiling relied on immunoSEQ multiplex PCR, and the TCRdb table lists in-frame clones only, not all of them. The table includes approximately 230,000 clones, around 80% detected once. The rearrangement uses TRBV5-1 and TRBJ2-5; D is unresolved. The TCR originated in a woman in her thirties or forties with active or convalescent COVID-19. Sequences were obtained from peripheral blood. The chain's CDR3 is CASTTQETQYF. The CDR3 nucleotides read TGCGCCAGCACCACTCAAGAGACCCAGTACTTC.